This T cell receptor (beta chain) was sequenced during a study of human T cells and chemical hapten exposure. Time point in this sample: patch test 1, 2 weeks after DPC sensitization. The sample's treatment: therapeutic diphenylcyclopropenone sensitization with weekly scalp DPC. TCRdb independently ran MiXCR on the RACE reads; one entry per CDR3 protein. This table holds about 380,000 distinct CDR3 sequences, roughly 5% found once. The sample was whole blood, taken in connection with sensitization to the hapten diphenylcyclopropenone (DPC). The receptor was isolated from a woman aged 45-65 years with alopecia areata. Some clones in this sample may be carry-over from other donors' samples.

In DNA, the CDR3 is TGTGCCAGCAGACGCCAGGGTGCAGGGGAAAAACTGTTTTTT. Protein sequence: CASRRQGAGEKLFF. The chain carries TRBV7-9 and TRBJ1-4, with a weak D call TRBD1 (5 bases). This CDR3 has 14 residues. V lost 6 bases and J lost 8, with 16 bases in between. Germline loops: CDR1 SEHNR, CDR2 FQNEAQ (reference sequence).